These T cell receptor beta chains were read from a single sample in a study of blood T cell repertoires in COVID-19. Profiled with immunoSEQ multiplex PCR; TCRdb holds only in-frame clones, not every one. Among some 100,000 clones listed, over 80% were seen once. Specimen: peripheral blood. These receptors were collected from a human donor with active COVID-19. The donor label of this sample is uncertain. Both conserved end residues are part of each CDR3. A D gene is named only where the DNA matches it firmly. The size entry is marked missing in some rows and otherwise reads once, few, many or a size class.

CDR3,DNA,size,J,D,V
CASSENSQETQYF,TGTGCCAGCAGTGAGAACAGCCAAGAGACCCAGTACTTC,-,TRBJ2-5,-,TRBV6-1
CSASRGILNEQFF,TGCAGTGCTAGTAGGGGTATACTAAATGAGCAGTTCTTC,-,TRBJ2-1,-,TRBV20-1
CATLKGQDSLSTDTQYF,TGTGCCACCCTAAAAGGACAGGACAGCCTAAGCACAGATACGCAGTATTTT,-,TRBJ2-3,TRBD1,TRBV10-3
CASSLWTSDDRIF,TGTGCCAGCAGTCTCTGGACTAGCGACGACCGGATCTTC,-,TRBJ2-1,TRBD2,TRBV12-3/TRBV12-4
CASSQVRGSNEQFF,TGTGCCAGCAGCCAAGTTAGGGGGAGCAATGAGCAGTTCTTC,once,TRBJ2-1,-,TRBV14
CASSPWDTRNRGYTF,TGCGCCAGCAGCCCCTGGGACACCCGTAATAGAGGCTACACCTTC,-,TRBJ1-2,-,TRBV4-1
CASTAGGNEQFF,TGTGCCAGCACTGCGGGGGGGAATGAGCAGTTCTTC,-,TRBJ2-1,TRBD2,TRBV6-5
CASSLEGWSGADTQYF,TGTGCCAGCAGCTTAGAAGGGTGGAGCGGGGCAGATACGCAGTATTTT,-,TRBJ2-3,TRBD2,TRBV11-1
CASSIELNEKLFF,TGTGCCAGTAGTATAGAACTCAATGAAAAACTGTTTTTT,-,TRBJ1-4,-,TRBV19
CASSPASGGGTDTQYF,TGTGCCAGCTCACCAGCGTCGGGCGGGGGCACAGATACGCAGTATTTT,-,TRBJ2-3,-,TRBV18
CASSPEAGGSQPQHF,TGTGCCAGCTCACCAGAAGCAGGGGGAAGCCAGCCCCAGCATTTT,-,TRBJ1-5,TRBD1,TRBV18
CASSLMLGGTPGSDTQYF,TGTGCCAGCAGCTTGATGTTGGGTGGAACTCCAGGGTCGGATACGCAGTATTTT,-,TRBJ2-3,-,TRBV5-6
CASSLQGGNTEAFF,TGTGCCAGTAGTCTACAGGGGGGGAACACTGAAGCTTTCTTT,-,TRBJ1-1,TRBD1,TRBV19
CASRGTGSTGELFF,TGCGCCAGCAGAGGGACAGGGTCCACCGGGGAGCTGTTTTTT,once,TRBJ2-2,TRBD1,TRBV10-2
CASSGTTGGLEAFF,TGCGCCAGCAGTGGGACAACAGGGGGCCTGGAAGCTTTCTTT,-,TRBJ1-1,TRBD1,TRBV10-2
CASSYSEDRGRAYGYTF,TGTGCCAGCAGTTACTCGGAGGACAGGGGGCGCGCCTATGGCTACACCTTC,-,TRBJ1-2,TRBD1,TRBV6-2/TRBV6-3
CASSTRTGIGTQYF,TGTGCCAGCAGTACCCGGACAGGGATCGGGACCCAGTACTTC,-,TRBJ2-5,TRBD1,TRBV27
CASSLILAGGQSDTQYF,TGTGCCAGCAGCTTAATACTAGCGGGGGGGCAATCGGATACGCAGTATTTT,-,TRBJ2-3,TRBD2,TRBV7-9
CATLGGGTEAFF,TGTGCCACCCTGGGAGGAGGGACTGAAGCTTTCTTT,-,TRBJ1-1,-,TRBV12-3/TRBV12-4
CASSPRNGGAHEQFF,TGTGCCAGCAGCCCTAGGAACGGGGGGGCCCATGAGCAGTTCTTC,-,TRBJ2-1,TRBD2,TRBV7-8
CASSQDRGGETQYF,TGCGCCAGCAGCCAAGATAGGGGTGGGGAGACCCAGTACTTC,-,TRBJ2-5,-,TRBV4-3
CASSFGTSYYEQYF,TGTGCCAGCAGCTTTGGGACATCTTACTACGAGCAGTACTTC,-,TRBJ2-7,-,TRBV7-9
CASSYDTPYNSPLHF,TGCGCCAGCAGCTATGACACACCCTATAATTCACCCCTCCACTTT,-,TRBJ1-6,-,TRBV5-1
CASSQGSSGGNNEQFF,TGTGCCAGCAGCCAAGGGTCTAGCGGGGGGAACAATGAGCAGTTCTTC,-,TRBJ2-1,TRBD2,TRBV3-1/TRBV3-2
CASSLGTGNQPQHF,TGTGCCAGCAGTTTAGGGACAGGTAATCAGCCCCAGCATTTT,-,TRBJ1-5,TRBD1,TRBV27
CASSQEFLPGRQETQYF,TGTGCCAGCAGCCAAGAGTTTTTACCTGGGAGACAAGAGACCCAGTACTTC,-,TRBJ2-5,-,TRBV4-2
CASSLGASAYEQYF,TGTGCCAGCAGCTTAGGAGCGTCAGCCTACGAGCAGTACTTC,-,TRBJ2-7,-,TRBV7-2
CASSLEPQGNEKLFF,TGTGCCAGCAGCTTAGAACCACAGGGAAATGAAAAACTGTTTTTT,-,TRBJ1-4,-,TRBV7-2
CASSATGVDGYTF,TGTGCCAGTAGTGCTACAGGGGTCGATGGCTACACCTTC,-,TRBJ1-2,TRBD1,TRBV19
CSVEARGGGYEQFF,TGCAGCGTTGAGGCAAGGGGAGGGGGATATGAGCAGTTCTTC,-,TRBJ2-1,-,TRBV29-1
CASSARGSSYNSPLHF,TGTGCCAGCAGTGCCCGGGGAAGCTCCTATAATTCACCCCTCCACTTT,-,TRBJ1-6,-,TRBV25-1
CASSQDFSLFATDTQYF,TGCGCCAGCAGCCAAGATTTCTCTCTATTTGCCACAGATACGCAGTATTTT,-,TRBJ2-3,-,TRBV4-3
CASSLGSSTEAFF,TGCGCCAGCAGCTTGGGGAGTTCCACTGAAGCTTTCTTT,-,TRBJ1-1,-,TRBV5-1
CASSQDGGRANYGYTF,TGTGCCAGCAGCCAAGATGGAGGGAGGGCTAACTATGGCTACACCTTC,once,TRBJ1-2,-,TRBV3-1/TRBV3-2
CASLGVTGIAKNIQYF,TGTGCCAGTCTAGGAGTAACAGGGATAGCCAAAAACATTCAGTACTTC,once,TRBJ2-4,-,TRBV19
CASSQNPGYGTDTQYF,TGTGCCAGCAGCCAAAATCCGGGGTATGGGACAGATACGCAGTATTTT,once,TRBJ2-3,-,TRBV3-1/TRBV3-2
CASSPGTYEQYF,TGTGCCAGCAGCCCGGGGACCTACGAGCAGTACTTC,few,TRBJ2-7,-,TRBV6-5
CASSEIITGQETQYF,TGTGCCAGCAGTGAAATAATAACAGGGCAAGAGACCCAGTACTTC,-,TRBJ2-5,-,TRBV2
CASSQDPGVGGELFF,TGCGCCAGCAGCCAAGATCCGGGGGTCGGCGGGGAGCTGTTTTTT,-,TRBJ2-2,-,TRBV4-3
CASSLASVSYEQYF,TGTGCCAGCAGCTTAGCGTCTGTCTCCTACGAGCAGTACTTC,-,TRBJ2-7,-,TRBV7-9
CASSSDSGPYNEQFF,TGTGCCAGCAGCTCAGACAGCGGGCCCTACAATGAGCAGTTCTTC,-,TRBJ2-1,-,TRBV7-6
CATSPGLAGGIETQYF,TGCGCCACCTCCCCGGGACTAGCGGGGGGGATTGAGACCCAGTACTTC,few,TRBJ2-5,TRBD2,TRBV5-1
CASSLEGVQHSPLHF,TGTGCCAGCAGTTTAGAAGGGGTCCAACATTCACCCCTCCACTTT,-,TRBJ1-6,-,TRBV27
CASSFRSGSYNEQFF,TGTGCCAGCAGTTTCCGTAGCGGCTCGTACAATGAGCAGTTCTTC,-,TRBJ2-1,-,TRBV28
CASSLVGVAEGEQFF,TGTGCCAGCAGCTTGGTCGGGGTGGCGGAGGGTGAGCAGTTCTTC,-,TRBJ2-1,-,TRBV5-5
CASSAAPQGATEAFF,TGTGCCAGCAGCGCTGCGCCCCAGGGGGCCACTGAAGCTTTCTTT,-,TRBJ1-1,TRBD1,TRBV5-4
CASSQAEQYNSPLHF,TGCGCCAGCAGCCAAGCCGAACAGTATAATTCACCCCTCCACTTT,-,TRBJ1-6,-,TRBV4-1
CASSYSRDGGVNEQFF,TGTGCCAGCAGTTACTCCCGGGACGGAGGGGTCAATGAGCAGTTCTTC,-,TRBJ2-1,-,TRBV6-2/TRBV6-3
CASSPGTGYTDTQYF,TGCGCCAGCAGCCCGGGGACAGGGTACACAGATACGCAGTATTTT,-,TRBJ2-3,TRBD1,TRBV5-1